This entry features one T cell receptor beta chain sequence. This sample is part of a study of blood T cell repertoires in COVID-19. Looking at the study overall: T cells, B-cell-depleted T cells, or PBMCs provided the cDNA or gDNA that served as material.

Living in 24 US areas, the participants were between about 18 and 95 years of age. In the authors' methods: Estimation of nucleated cell counts was performed using reference gene primer amplification. Profiling relied on immunoSEQ multiplex PCR, and the TCRdb table lists in-frame clones only, not all of them. V and J calls and clone size are given by that table; D and trimming were obtained from the DNA. The sample records about 240,000 clones, 75% to 90% being singletons. J lost 6 bases, V lost 6 bases, and 11 bases had no gene match. Germline CDR1 is LGHDT and CDR2 is YNNKEL (reference sequence). The length of the CDR3 is 16 residues.

The sequencing input was PBMCs or T cells enriched from blood (not recorded which). The origin of this receptor is a woman between 40 and 50 years old with acute COVID-19. The V gene is TRBV3-1 (or the pseudogene TRBV3-2), the J gene TRBJ2-1, with 10 bases fitting TRBD2. The CDR3 DNA is TGTGCCAGCAGTCGGGATGCTAGCGGGAGTTTCAATGAGCAGTTCTTC. Protein product: CASSRDASGSFNEQFF.